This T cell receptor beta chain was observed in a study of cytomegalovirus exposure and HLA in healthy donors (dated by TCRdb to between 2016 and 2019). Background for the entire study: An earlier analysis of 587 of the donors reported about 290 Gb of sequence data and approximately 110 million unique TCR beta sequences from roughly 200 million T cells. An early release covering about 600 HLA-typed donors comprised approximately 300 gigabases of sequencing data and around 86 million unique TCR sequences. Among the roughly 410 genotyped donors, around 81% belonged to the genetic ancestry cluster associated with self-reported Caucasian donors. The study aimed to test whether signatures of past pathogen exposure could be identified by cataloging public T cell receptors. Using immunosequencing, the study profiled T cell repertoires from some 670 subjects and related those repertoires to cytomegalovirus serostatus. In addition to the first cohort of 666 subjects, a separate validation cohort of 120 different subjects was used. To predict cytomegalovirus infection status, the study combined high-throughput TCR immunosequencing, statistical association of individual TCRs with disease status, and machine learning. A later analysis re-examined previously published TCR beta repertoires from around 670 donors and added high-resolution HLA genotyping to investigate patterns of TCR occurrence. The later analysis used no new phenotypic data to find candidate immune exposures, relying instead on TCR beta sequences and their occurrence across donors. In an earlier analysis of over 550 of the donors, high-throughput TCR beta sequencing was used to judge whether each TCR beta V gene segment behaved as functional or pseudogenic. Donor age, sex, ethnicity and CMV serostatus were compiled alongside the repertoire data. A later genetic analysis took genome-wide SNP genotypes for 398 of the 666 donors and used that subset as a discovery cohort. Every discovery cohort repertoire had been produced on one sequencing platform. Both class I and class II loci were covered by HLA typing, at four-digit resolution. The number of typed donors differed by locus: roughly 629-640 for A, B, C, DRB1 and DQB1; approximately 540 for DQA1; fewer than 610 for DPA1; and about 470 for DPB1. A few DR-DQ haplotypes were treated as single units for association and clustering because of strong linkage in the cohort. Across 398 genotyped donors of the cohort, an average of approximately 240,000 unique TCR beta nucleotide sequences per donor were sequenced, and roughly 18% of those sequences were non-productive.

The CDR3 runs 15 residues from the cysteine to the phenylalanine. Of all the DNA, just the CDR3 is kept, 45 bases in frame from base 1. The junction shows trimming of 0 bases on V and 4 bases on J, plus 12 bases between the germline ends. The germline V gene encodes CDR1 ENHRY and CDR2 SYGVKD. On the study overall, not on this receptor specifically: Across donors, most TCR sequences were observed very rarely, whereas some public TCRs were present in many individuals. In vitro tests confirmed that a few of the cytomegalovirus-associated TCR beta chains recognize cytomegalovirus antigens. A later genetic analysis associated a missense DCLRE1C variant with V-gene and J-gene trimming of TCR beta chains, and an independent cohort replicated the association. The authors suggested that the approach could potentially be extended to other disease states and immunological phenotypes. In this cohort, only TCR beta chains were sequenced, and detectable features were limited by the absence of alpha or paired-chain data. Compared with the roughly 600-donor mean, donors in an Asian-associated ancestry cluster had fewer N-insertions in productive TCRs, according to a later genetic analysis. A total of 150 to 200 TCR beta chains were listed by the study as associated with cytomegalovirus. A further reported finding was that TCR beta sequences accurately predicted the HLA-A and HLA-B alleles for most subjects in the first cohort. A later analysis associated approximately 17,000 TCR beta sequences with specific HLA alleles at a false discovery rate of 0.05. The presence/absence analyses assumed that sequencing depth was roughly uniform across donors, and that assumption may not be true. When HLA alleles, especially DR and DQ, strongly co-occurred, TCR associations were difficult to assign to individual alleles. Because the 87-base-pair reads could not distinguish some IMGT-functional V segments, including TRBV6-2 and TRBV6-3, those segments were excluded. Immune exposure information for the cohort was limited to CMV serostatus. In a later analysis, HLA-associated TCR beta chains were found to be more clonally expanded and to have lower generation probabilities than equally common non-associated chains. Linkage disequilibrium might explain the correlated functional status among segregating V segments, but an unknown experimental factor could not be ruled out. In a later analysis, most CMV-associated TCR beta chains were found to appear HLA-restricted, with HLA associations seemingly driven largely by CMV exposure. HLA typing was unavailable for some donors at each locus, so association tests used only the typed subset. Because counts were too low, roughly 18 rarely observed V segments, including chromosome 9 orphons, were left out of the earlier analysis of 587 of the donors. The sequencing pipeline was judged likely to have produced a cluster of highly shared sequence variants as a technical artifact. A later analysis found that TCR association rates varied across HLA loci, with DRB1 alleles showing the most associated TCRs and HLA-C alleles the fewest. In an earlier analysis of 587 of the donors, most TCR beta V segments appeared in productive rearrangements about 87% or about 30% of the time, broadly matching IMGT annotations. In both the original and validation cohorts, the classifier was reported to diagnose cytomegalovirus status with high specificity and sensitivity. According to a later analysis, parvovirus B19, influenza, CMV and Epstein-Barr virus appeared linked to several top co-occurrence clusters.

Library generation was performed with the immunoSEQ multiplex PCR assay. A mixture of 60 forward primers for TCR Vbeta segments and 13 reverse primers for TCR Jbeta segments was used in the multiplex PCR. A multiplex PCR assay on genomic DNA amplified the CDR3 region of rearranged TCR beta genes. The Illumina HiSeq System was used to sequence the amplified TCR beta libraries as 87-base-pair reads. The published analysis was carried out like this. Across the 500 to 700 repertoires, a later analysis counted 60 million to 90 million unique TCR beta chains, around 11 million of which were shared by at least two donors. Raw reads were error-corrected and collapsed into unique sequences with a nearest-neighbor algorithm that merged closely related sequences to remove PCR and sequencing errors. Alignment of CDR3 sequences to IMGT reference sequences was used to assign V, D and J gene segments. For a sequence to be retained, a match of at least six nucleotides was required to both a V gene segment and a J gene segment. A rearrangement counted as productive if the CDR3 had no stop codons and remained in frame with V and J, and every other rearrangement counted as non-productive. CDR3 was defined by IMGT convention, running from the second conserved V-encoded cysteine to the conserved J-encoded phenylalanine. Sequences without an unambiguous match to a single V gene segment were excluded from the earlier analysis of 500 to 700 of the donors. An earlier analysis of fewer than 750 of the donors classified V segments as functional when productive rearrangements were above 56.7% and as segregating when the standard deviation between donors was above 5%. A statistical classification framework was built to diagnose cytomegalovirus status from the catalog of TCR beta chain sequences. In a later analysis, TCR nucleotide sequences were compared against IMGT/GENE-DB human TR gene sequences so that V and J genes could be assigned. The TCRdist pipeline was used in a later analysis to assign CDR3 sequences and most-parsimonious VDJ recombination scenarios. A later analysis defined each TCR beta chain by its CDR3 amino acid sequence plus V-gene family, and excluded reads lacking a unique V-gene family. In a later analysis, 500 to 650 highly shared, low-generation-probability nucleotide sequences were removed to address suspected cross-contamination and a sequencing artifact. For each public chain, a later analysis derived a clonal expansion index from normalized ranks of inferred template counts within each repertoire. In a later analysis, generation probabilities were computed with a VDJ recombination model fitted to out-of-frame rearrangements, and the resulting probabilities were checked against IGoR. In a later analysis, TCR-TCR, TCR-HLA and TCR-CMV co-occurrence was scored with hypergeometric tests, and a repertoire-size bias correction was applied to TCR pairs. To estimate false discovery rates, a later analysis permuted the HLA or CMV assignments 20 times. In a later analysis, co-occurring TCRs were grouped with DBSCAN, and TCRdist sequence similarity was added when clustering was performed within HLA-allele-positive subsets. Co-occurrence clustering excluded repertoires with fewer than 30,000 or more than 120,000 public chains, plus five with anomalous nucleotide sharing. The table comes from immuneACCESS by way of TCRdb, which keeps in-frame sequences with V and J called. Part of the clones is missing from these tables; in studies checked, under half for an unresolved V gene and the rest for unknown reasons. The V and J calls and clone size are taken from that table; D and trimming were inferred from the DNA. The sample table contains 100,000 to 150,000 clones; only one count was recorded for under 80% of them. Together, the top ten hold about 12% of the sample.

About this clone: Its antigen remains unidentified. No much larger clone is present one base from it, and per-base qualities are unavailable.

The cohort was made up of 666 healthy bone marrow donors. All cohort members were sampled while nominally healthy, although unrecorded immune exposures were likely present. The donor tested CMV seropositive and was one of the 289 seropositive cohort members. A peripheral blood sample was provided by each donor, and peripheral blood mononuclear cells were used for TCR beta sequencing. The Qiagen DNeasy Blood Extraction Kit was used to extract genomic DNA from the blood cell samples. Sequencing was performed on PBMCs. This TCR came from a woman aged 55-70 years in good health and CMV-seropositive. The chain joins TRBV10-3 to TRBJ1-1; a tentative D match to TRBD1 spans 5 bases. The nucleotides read TGTGCCATCAGTGAGTCCCCAGGGAGGATCACTGAAGCTTTCTTT. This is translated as CAISESPGRITEAFF.